This TCR beta chain was sequenced for a study of technical replicates of blood from several donors. V was clipped by 0 bases and J by 8 bases; unmatched bases: 7. This CDR3 has 17 residues. Germline CDR1 is MGHRA and CDR2 is YSYEKL. Some clones are missing from TCRdb's copy, which holds only in-frame ones; the method was immunoSEQ multiplex PCR. The data contain 12,000 or so clones, 80% to 90% of them singletons. The clonotype originates from a human donor in good health. Sequencing was carried out using PBMCs. The chain is built from TRBV4-1 and TRBJ2-3; 14 bases match TRBD2. The DNA of the CDR3 is TGCGCCAGCAGCCAAGATTTAGGGACTAGCGGGAGAGGTACGCAGTATTTT. It translates to CASSQDLGTSGRGTQYF.